The 16 T cell receptor beta chains below were found in one sample sequenced in a study of blood T cell repertoires in COVID-19. The assay was immunoSEQ multiplex PCR, and TCRdb's table has in-frame clones only and misses some. The table records more than 85,000 clones, about 80% of them present only once. The sample taken for sequencing was peripheral blood. The receptors originated from a woman aged 50 to 60 with acute or convalescent COVID-19.

This clone was picked up a small number of times. The V and J genes are TRBV29-1 and TRBJ1-1; D is perhaps TRBD1 (6 bases). The CDR3 consists of 13 residues. The V gene lost 7 bases and the J gene lost 4 bases, with 16 bases spanning the gap. CDR1 and CDR2 from the germline V gene are SQVTM and ANQGSEA. CDR3 in amino acids: CSAKGGEGTEAFF. The CDR3 DNA reads TGCAGCGCTAAGGGGGGGGAAGGCACTGAAGCTTTCTTT.

The chain recombines TRBV6-5 with TRBJ1-2; 11 bases line up with TRBD1. The CDR3 is 14 amino acids. V lost 4 bases to trimming and J lost 8 bases; unmatched junction nucleotides: 6. CDR1 is MNHEY and CDR2 is SVGAGI in the germline V gene. CDR3 residues: CASSLDRGRGGYTF. The DNA of the CDR3 is TGTGCCAGCAGTTTGGACAGGGGGCGAGGGGGCTACACCTTC.

V usage is TRBV19 and J usage is TRBJ2-7; 12 nucleotides match TRBD1. The CDR3 runs to 14 residues. In germline, CDR1 is LNHDA, CDR2 SQIVND (reference sequence). J lost 5 bases, V lost 6 bases, and 5 bases had no gene match. This CDR3 is CASRGQGARHEQYF. CDR3 coding DNA: TGTGCCAGTAGGGGACAGGGGGCGAGGCACGAGCAGTACTTC.

The chain combines TRBV5-4 with TRBJ2-7, with D perhaps TRBD1 (6 bases). V was shortened by 4 bases and J by 3 bases, with 11 bases between the two germline ends. The CDR3 totals 13 residues. From germline, CDR1 is SGHNT and CDR2 YYREEE (reference sequence). The CDR3 reads CASSQTGYYEQYF. CDR3 in DNA: TGTGCCAGCAGCCAAACAGGGTACTACGAGCAGTACTTC.

The chain uses TRBV2 and TRBJ1-2; no firm D call. Germline CDR1 SNHLY, CDR2 FYNNEI. The CDR3 has 12 residues. Trimming removed 7 bases from V and 4 bases from J, with 10 bases in between. The CDR3 nucleotides are TGTGCCAGCACCCCTGAGGGCTATGGCTACACCTTC. Its translation is CASTPEGYGYTF.

The rearrangement joins TRBV11-3 to TRBJ2-2; 7 positions agree with TRBD1. The V gene end was trimmed by 4 bases and the J gene end by 4 bases; junction bases not matched to a gene: 12. CDR1 and CDR2 (germline): SGHNT, YENEEA. This CDR3 has 17 amino acids. The CDR3 DNA sequence: TGTGCCAGCAGCTCGGAGAAACAGGGGTCGGGCACCGGGGAGCTGTTTTTT. This translates into CASSSEKQGSGTGELFF.

The chain uses TRBV12-3 or TRBV12-4 and TRBJ1-2; D not certain. Trimming removed 11 bases from V and 5 bases from J, with 15 bases in between. The CDR3 length is 12 residues. The CDR3: CAGTSGGYGYTF. The CDR3 region has the DNA TGTGCCGGCACCTCCGGCGGGTATGGCTACACCTTC.

This chain's CDR3 is CASSRFWTGPYSNQPQHF. The CDR3 coding sequence is TGCGCCAGCAGCCGATTTTGGACAGGGCCATATAGCAATCAGCCCCAGCATTTT. The V gene is TRBV4-1, the J gene TRBJ1-5, with TRBD1 identical over 8 bases. Trimming removed 4 bases from V and 0 bases from J; junction bases left unmatched: 11. The CDR3 has 18 amino acids. CDR1 and CDR2 from the germline V gene are MGHRA and YSYEKL.

This sequence joins TRBV7-9 and TRBJ2-2; 8 nucleotides line up with TRBD1. V lost 11 bases to trimming and J lost 7 bases; unmatched junction nucleotides: 18. CDR1 and CDR2 from the germline V gene are SEHNR and FQNEAQ (reference sequence). The CDR3 is made up of 16 amino acids. CDR3 in DNA: TGTGCCGCCCAGGGGGCGAATAGTAGCCTCCGCGGGGAGCTGTTTTTT. Protein sequence: CAAQGANSSLRGELFF.

CDR3 sequence reads: CASSVQAGNTIYF. In nucleotides, the CDR3 is TGTGCCAGCAGTGTGCAGGCTGGAAACACCATATATTTT. The genes are TRBV2 and TRBJ1-3; D unresolved. The CDR3 is 13 residues long. Trimming took 4 bases from V and 2 from J, leaving 6 bases between them. Germline CDR1 is SNHLY and CDR2 is FYNNEI.

This clone was picked up a small number of times. CDR3 nucleotides: TGTGCCAGCAGCTTGACAGGGGGGGGTTCACCCCTCCACTTT. This encodes CASSLTGGGSPLHF. The chain employs TRBV7-9 and TRBJ1-6, with 9 bases that match TRBD1. The CDR3 length is 14 residues. The J segment lost 9 bases and the V segment lost 3 bases, leaving 3 bases of the junction unmatched. Germline CDR1 and CDR2: SEHNR and FQNEAQ (reference sequence).

The V gene is TRBV30, the J gene TRBJ2-5; 7 bases are a match to TRBD2. V lost 5 bases to trimming and J lost 1 base; unmatched junction nucleotides: 1. Germline CDR1 reads GTSNPN; CDR2 reads SVGIG (reference sequence). This CDR3 region has 12 residues. The CDR3 DNA reads as TGTGCCTGGGAGCGGGGCCAAGAGACCCAGTACTTC. It encodes CAWERGQETQYF. Filled out from reference TRBV30 and TRBJ2-5, the complete variable domain reads SQTIHQWPATLVQPVGSPLSLECTVEGTSNPNLYWYRQAAGRGLQLLFYSVGIGQISSEVPQNLSASRPQDRQFILSSKKLLLSDSGFYLCAWERGQETQYFGPGTRLLVL.

This rearrangement joins TRBV7-8 to TRBJ2-3; 11 bases map to TRBD2. The germline CDR1 and CDR2 sequences are SGHVS and FQNEAQ. Unmatched junction bases numbered 8, after V lost 1 base and J lost 8 bases. This CDR3 is built from 16 residues. The chain's CDR3 is CASSLDGTSGRGTQYF. The CDR3 DNA follows: TGTGCCAGCAGCTTAGATGGGACTAGCGGCCGGGGTACGCAGTATTTT.

This chain connects TRBV4-3 to TRBJ1-1; tentatively, D is TRBD1 (6 bases). V lost 0 bases and J lost 5, with 19 bases in between. Germline CDR1 and CDR2: LGHNA and YSLEER. The CDR3 loop spans 17 amino acids. For the CDR3, the DNA is TGCGCCAGCAGCCAAGAAAGTATAGGACAGAGAACAACTGAAGCTTTCTTT. Amino acid sequence: CASSQESIGQRTTEAFF.

The chain combines TRBV7-9 with TRBJ1-4; D remains unclear. Deletions cut 7 bases from V and 8 bases from J, with 8 bases between. The germline CDR1 and CDR2 sequences are SEHNR and FQNEAQ (reference sequence). The CDR3 spans 11 residues. CDR3 nucleotide sequence: TGTGCCAGCACCGAGGAGGAAAAACTGTTTTTT. It is translated as CASTEEEKLFF.

V usage is TRBV5-1 and J usage is TRBJ2-1, with D tentatively TRBD2 (5 bases). Trimming pared 4 bases from V and 6 bases from J, leaving 11 bases between. Germline V gene sequence: CDR1 SGHRS, CDR2 YFSETQ. The CDR3 contains 13 residues. CDR3 bases: TGCGCCAGCAGCCGTCGGACTGTCAATGAGCAGTTCTTC. It is translated as CASSRRTVNEQFF.